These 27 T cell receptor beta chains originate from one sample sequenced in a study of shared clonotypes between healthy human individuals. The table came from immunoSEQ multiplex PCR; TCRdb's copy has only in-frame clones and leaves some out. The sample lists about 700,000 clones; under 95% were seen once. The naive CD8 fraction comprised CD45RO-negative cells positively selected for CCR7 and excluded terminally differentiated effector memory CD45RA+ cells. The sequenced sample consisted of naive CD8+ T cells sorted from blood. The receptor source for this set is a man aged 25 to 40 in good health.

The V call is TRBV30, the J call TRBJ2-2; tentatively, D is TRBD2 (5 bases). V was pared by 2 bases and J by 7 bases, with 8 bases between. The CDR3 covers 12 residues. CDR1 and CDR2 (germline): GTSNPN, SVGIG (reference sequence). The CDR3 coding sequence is TGTGCCTGGAGTCGGGGATTCGGGGAGCTGTTTTTT. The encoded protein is CAWSRGFGELFF.

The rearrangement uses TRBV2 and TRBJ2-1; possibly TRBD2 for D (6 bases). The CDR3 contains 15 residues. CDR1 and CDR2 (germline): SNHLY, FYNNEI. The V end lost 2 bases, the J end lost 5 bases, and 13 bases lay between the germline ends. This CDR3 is CASSELGTSNNEQFF. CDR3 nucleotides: TGTGCCAGCAGTGAATTAGGGACTTCGAACAATGAGCAGTTCTTC. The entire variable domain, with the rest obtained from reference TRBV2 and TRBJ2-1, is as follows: EPEVTQTPSHQVTQMGQEVILRCVPISNHLYFYWYRQILGQKVEFLVSFYNNEISEKSEIFDDQFSVERPDGSNFTLKIRSTKLEDSAMYFCASSELGTSNNEQFFGPGTRLTVL.

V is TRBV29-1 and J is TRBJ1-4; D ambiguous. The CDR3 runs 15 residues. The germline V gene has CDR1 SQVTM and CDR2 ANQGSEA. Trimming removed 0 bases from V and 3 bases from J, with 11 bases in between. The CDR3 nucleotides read TGCAGCGTTGAAGACGGGGATGGGGCTAATGAAAAACTGTTTTTT. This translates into CSVEDGDGANEKLFF.

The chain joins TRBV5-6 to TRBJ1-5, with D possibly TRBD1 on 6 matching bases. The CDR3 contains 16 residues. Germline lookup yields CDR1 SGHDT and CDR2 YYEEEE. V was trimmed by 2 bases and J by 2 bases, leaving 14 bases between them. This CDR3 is CASSFRRGDGNQPQHF. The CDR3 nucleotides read TGTGCCAGCAGCTTTCGAAGGGGGGATGGCAATCAGCCCCAGCATTTT.

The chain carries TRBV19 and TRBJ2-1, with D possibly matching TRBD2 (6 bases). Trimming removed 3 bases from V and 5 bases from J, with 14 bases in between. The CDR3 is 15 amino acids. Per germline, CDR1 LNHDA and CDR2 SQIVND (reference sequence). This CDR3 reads CASSMVGSVNNEQFF. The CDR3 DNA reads TGTGCCAGTAGTATGGTCGGGAGCGTTAACAATGAGCAGTTCTTC.

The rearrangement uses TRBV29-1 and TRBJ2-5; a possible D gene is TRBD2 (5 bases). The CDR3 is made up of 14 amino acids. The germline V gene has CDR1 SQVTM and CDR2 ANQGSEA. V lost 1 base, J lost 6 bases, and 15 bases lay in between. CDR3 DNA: TGCAGCGTTGAAGTCCGGGAAGGTAGGAAGACCCAGTACTTC. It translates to CSVEVREGRKTQYF.

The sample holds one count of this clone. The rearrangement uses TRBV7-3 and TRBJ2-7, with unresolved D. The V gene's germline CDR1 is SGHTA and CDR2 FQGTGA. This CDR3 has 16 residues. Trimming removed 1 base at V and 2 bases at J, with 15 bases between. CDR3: CASSLMESGPPYEQYF. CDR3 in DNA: TGTGCCAGCAGCTTAATGGAATCCGGCCCCCCCTACGAGCAGTACTTC.

The CDR3 protein is CASIGVGTEGDIQYF. As DNA, the CDR3 is TGTGCCAGCATTGGGGTGGGGACAGAAGGTGACATTCAGTACTTC. The genes are TRBV28 and TRBJ2-4, with 7 bases matching TRBD1. The CDR3 has 15 amino acids. The ends lost 7 bases at V and 8 bases at J; junction bases unmatched: 14. CDR1 and CDR2 (germline): MDHEN, SYDVKM. The full variable domain, with the rest looked up from reference TRBV28 and TRBJ2-4, is DVKVTQSSRYLVKRTGEKVFLECVQDMDHENMFWYRQDPGLGLRLIYFSYDVKMKEKGDIPEGYSVSREKKERFSLILESASTNQTSMYLCASIGVGTEGDIQYFGAGTRLSVL.

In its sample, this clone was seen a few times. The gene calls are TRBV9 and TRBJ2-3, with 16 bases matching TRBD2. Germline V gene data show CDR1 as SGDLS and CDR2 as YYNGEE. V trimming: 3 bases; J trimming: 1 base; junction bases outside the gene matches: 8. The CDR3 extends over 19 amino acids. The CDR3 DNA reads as TGTGCCAGCAGCGGAGGGGGGACTAGCGGGAGGGGCGGCACAGATACGCAGTATTTT. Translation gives CASSGGGTSGRGGTDTQYF.

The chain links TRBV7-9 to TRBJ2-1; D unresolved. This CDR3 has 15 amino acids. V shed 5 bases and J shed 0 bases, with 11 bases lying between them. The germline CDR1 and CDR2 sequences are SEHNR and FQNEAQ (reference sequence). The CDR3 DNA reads TGTGCCAGCAGCCGGGTGGTTAGCTCCTACAATGAGCAGTTCTTC. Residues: CASSRVVSSYNEQFF.

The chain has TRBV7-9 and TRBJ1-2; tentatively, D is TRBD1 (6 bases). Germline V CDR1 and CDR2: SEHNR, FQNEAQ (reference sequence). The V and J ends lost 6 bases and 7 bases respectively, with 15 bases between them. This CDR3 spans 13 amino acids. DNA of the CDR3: TGTGCCAGCAGATCCGACTACAGGGTTGGCTACACCTTC. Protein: CASRSDYRVGYTF.

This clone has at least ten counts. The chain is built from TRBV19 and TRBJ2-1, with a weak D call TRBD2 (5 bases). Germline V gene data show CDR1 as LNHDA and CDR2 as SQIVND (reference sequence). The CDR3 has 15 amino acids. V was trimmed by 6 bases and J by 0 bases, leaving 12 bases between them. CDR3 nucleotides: TGTGCCAGTAGACGCCGGGGTAGCTCCTACAATGAGCAGTTCTTC. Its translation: CASRRRGSSYNEQFF.

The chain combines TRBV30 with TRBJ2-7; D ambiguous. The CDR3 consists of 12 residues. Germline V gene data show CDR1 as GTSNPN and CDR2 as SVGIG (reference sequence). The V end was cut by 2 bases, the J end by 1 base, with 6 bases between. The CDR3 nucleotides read TGTGCCTGGAGTCAGACTTCCTACGAGCAGTACTTC. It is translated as CAWSQTSYEQYF. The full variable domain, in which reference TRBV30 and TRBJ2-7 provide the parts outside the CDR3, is SQTIHQWPATLVQPVGSPLSLECTVEGTSNPNLYWYRQAAGRGLQLLFYSVGIGQISSEVPQNLSASRPQDRQFILSSKKLLLSDSGFYLCAWSQTSYEQYFGPGTRLTVT.

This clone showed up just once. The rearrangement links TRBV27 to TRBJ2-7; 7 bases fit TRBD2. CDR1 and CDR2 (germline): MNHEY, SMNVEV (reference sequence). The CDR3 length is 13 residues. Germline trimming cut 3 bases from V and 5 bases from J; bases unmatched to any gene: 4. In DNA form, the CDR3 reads TGTGCCAGCAGTTTTCAAGGGAGGGACGAGCAGTACTTC. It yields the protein CASSFQGRDEQYF.

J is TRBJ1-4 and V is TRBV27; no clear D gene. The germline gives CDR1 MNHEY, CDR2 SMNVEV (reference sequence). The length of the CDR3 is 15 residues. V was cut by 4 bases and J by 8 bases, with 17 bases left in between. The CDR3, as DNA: TGTGCCAGCAGTTCCGGACGGGATAGATTGGAAAAACTGTTTTTT. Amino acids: CASSSGRDRLEKLFF.

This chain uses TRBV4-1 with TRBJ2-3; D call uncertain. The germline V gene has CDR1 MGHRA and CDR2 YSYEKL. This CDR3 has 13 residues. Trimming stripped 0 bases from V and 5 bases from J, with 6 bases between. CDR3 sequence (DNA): TGCGCCAGCAGCCAAGATAAGAGAGATACGCAGTATTTT. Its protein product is CASSQDKRDTQYF.

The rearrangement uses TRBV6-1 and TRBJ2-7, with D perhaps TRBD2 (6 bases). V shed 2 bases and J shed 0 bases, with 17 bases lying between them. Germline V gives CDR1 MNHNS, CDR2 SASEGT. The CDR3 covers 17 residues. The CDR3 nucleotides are TGTGCCAGCAGTGAAAGCGGGCGGGGTTCATACTCCTACGAGCAGTACTTC. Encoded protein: CASSESGRGSYSYEQYF.

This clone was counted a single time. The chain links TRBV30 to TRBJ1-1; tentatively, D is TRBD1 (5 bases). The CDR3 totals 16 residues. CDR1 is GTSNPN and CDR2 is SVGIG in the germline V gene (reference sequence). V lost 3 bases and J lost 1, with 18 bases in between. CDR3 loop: CAWRYFIGHQNTEAFF. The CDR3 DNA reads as TGTGCCTGGAGATACTTTATAGGACACCAGAACACTGAAGCTTTCTTT. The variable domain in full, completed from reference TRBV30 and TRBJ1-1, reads SQTIHQWPATLVQPVGSPLSLECTVEGTSNPNLYWYRQAAGRGLQLLFYSVGIGQISSEVPQNLSASRPQDRQFILSSKKLLLSDSGFYLCAWRYFIGHQNTEAFFGQGTRLTVV.

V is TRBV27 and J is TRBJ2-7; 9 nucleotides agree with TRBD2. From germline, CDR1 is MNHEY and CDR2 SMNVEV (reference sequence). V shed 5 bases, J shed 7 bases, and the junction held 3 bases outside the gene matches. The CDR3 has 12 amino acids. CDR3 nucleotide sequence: TGTGCCAGCAGTCGGCTAGCGGGGGAGCAGTACTTC. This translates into CASSRLAGEQYF.

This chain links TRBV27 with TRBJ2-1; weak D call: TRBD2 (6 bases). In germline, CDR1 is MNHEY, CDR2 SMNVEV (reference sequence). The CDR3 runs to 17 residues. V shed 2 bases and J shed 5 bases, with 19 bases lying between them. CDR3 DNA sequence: TGTGCCAGCAGTTTAGCCCCCCCTTTGGAGGGAAACAATGAGCAGTTCTTC. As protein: CASSLAPPLEGNNEQFF.

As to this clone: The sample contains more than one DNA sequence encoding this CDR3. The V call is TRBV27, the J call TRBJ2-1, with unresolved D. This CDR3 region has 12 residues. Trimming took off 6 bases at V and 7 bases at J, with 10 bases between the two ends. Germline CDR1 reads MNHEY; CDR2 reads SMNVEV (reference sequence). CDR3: CASSLLGNEQFF. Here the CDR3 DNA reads TGTGCCAGCAGCCTATTAGGGAATGAGCAGTTCTTC.

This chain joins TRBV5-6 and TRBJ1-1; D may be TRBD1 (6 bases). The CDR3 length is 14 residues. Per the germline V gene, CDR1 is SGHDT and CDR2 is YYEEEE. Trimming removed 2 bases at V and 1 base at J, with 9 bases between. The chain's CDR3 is CASSFGTPNTEAFF. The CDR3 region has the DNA TGTGCCAGCAGCTTCGGGACACCGAACACTGAAGCTTTCTTT.

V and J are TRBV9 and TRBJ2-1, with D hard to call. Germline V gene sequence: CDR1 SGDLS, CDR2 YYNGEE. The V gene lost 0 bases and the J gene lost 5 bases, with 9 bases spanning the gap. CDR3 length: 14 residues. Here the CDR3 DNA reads TGTGCCAGCAGCGTAGGTGGGTCCAACAATGAGCAGTTCTTC. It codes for CASSVGGSNNEQFF.

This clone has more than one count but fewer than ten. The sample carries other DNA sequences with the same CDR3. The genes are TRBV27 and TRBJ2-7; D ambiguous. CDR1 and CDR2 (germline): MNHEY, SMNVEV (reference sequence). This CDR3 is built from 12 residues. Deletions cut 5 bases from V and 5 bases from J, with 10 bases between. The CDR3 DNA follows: TGTGCCAGCAGTCAAATAGGTGACGAGCAGTACTTC. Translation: CASSQIGDEQYF.

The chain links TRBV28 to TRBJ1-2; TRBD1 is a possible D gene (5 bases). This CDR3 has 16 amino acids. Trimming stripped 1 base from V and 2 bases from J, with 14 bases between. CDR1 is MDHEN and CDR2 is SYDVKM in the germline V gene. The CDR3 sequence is CASSLLFFEGNYGYTF. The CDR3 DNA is TGTGCCAGCAGTTTATTATTCTTTGAGGGGAACTATGGCTACACCTTC.

CDR3 DNA sequence: TGTGCCAGTAGTCAAACCGGGACAACCTATTACGAGCAGTACTTC. Its translation is CASSQTGTTYYEQYF. V gene TRBV19 combines with J gene TRBJ2-7; D perhaps matches TRBD1 (6 bases). Per germline, CDR1 LNHDA and CDR2 SQIVND (reference sequence). The CDR3 sequence is 15 residues long. V was clipped by 5 bases and J by 4 bases, with 18 bases between them. The whole variable domain, remainder taken from reference TRBV19 and TRBJ2-7, is DGGITQSPKYLFRKEGQNVTLSCEQNLNHDAMYWYRQDPGQGLRLIYYSQIVNDFQKGDIAEGYSVSREKKESFPLTVTSAQKNPTAFYLCASSQTGTTYYEQYFGPGTRLTVT.

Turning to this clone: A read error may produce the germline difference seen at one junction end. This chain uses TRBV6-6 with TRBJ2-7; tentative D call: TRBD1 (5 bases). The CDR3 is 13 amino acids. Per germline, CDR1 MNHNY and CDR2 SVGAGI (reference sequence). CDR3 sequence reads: CASSYYRGYEQYF. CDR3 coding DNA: TGTGCCAGCAGCTACTATAGGGGCTACGAGCAGTACTTC.